This T cell receptor beta chain was recorded in a study of blood T cell repertoires in COVID-19. Measured with immunoSEQ multiplex PCR; TCRdb has only the in-frame clones, and not every one. The sample has 200,000 or so clones, around 89% seen once; the top ten hold roughly 2.4%. The V end was cut by 7 bases, the J end by 6 bases, with 13 bases between. CDR3 size: 13 residues. Germline loops: CDR1 ENHRY, CDR2 SYGVKD. The V call is TRBV10-3, the J call TRBJ1-5, with a tentative D call TRBD1 (6 bases). The sample consisted of PBMCs or T cells enriched from blood (not recorded which). The clonotype was recovered from a woman aged 40 to 50 with acute COVID-19. The CDR3 DNA reads as TGTGCCATCACCTCAGGGGCGGGTCAGCCCCAGCATTTT. Translation: CAITSGAGQPQHF.